The TCR beta chain under discussion was sequenced for a study of T cells after posttransplantation cyclophosphamide. Here immunoSEQ multiplex PCR was the method, and the copy in TCRdb shows in-frame clones only, minus some. The sample gives over 10,000 clones, about 80% of which show up once; around 3.6% is in the top ten. Study findings and constraints: TRB clonality was highly associated with recipient CMV seropositivity and reactivation. Later post-transplant blood repertoires were often dominated by donor CD8+ memory clones. Blood and skin or GI T cell repertoires showed limited TRB overlap.

This clone was found once. Its antigen is unknown. Germline CDR1 and CDR2: SGDLS and YYNGEE. Deletions cut 5 bases from V and 5 bases from J, with 11 bases between. This CDR3 is built from 13 residues. Control samples came 1 year after myeloablative marrow transplants with methotrexate plus calcineurin inhibitor. The TCR sequence derives from a male patient aged 25-45 years who received an allogeneic stem cell transplant from an unrelated donor, was CMV-positive, and had acute GVHD only. These T cells may partly come from the graft donor. Sequencing used PBMCs, obtained 350 to 400 days after allogeneic stem cell transplant with calcineurin inhibitor and methotrexate. V is TRBV9 and J is TRBJ2-1, with D perhaps TRBD1 (6 bases). CDR3 bases: TGTGCCAGCAGGAAGACAGGTGACAATGAGCAGTTCTTC. Amino acid sequence: CASRKTGDNEQFF.